A single sample is the source of the 23 T cell receptor beta chains below, sequenced in a study of somatic mutations in T cells in chronic GVHD. Here immunoSEQ multiplex PCR was the method, and the copy in TCRdb shows in-frame clones only, minus some. The table records about 14,000 clones, approximately 78% of them present only once. The specimen sequenced was Vbeta20-negative CD4+ T cells from blood. These receptors all stem from a male patient aged 50 or older with chronic graft-versus-host disease. The graft donor may have contributed some T cells.

This clone appeared a few times. J is TRBJ1-4 and V is TRBV19, with 9 bases fitting TRBD1. V was pared by 4 bases and J by 7 bases, with 7 bases of the junction left unmatched. Looked up from germline, CDR1 is LNHDA and CDR2 is SQIVND (reference sequence). The CDR3 covers 15 residues. The CDR3 is CASSSTETGGEKLFF. As DNA, the CDR3 is TGTGCCAGTAGTAGTACGGAGACAGGGGGTGAAAAACTGTTTTTT. Filled out from reference TRBV19 and TRBJ1-4, the complete variable domain reads DGGITQSPKYLFRKEGQNVTLSCEQNLNHDAMYWYRQDPGQGLRLIYYSQIVNDFQKGDIAEGYSVSREKKESFPLTVTSAQKNPTAFYLCASSSTETGGEKLFFGSGTQLSVL.

The gene calls are TRBV9 and TRBJ2-1; 7 bases line up with TRBD2. After removal of 3 bases from V and 8 bases from J, the junction contained 11 bases not matched to a gene. Germline CDR1 is SGDLS and CDR2 is YYNGEE. This CDR3 spans 15 amino acids. The DNA of the CDR3 is TGTGCCAGCAGCGGCGTTGGGGCGGGGGAGGATGAGCAGTTCTTC. It specifies CASSGVGAGEDEQFF.

The gene calls are TRBV15 and TRBJ2-5; TRBD1 might be the D (6 bases). The end of the DNA is better explained by TRBJ2-7, so the J call may be wrong. CDR3 size: 13 residues. Germline CDR1 LNHNV, CDR2 YYDKDF (reference sequence). The CDR3 DNA reads as TGTGCCACCAGGGGACAAGGGTCCTACGAGCAGTACTTC. Translating gives CATRGQGSYEQYF.

V usage is TRBV18 and J usage is TRBJ1-2, with D possibly matching TRBD1 (5 bases). V was trimmed by 1 base and J by 8 bases, leaving 11 bases between them. In germline, CDR1 is KGHSH, CDR2 LQKENI. The length of the CDR3 is 13 residues. CDR3 coding DNA: TGTGCCAGCTCACCACTCCCGACAGAGGGCTACACCTTC. Translation gives CASSPLPTEGYTF. Full variable domain (rest looked up from reference TRBV18 and TRBJ1-2): NAGVMQNPRHLVRRRGQEARLRCSPMKGHSHVYWYRQLPEEGLKFMVYLQKENIIDESGMPKERFSAEFPKEGPSILRIQQVVRGDSAAYFCASSPLPTEGYTFGSGTRLTVV.

The rearrangement uses TRBV19 and TRBJ1-5; TRBD1 agrees at 8 bases. The CDR3 covers 14 residues. Germline loops: CDR1 LNHDA, CDR2 SQIVND (reference sequence). V shed 10 bases and J 2 bases; nucleotides not matched to a gene: 7. The DNA of the CDR3 is TGTGCCACCACAGGGACAGGCGGCAATCAGCCCCAGCATTTT. Translated: CATTGTGGNQPQHF.

V gene TRBV2 combines with J gene TRBJ2-1; the D is unclear. Germline CDR1 and CDR2: SNHLY and FYNNEI. The CDR3 spans 13 residues. The V end was cut by 6 bases, the J end by 7 bases, with 13 bases between. Here the CDR3 reads CASRDTLLNEQFF. DNA of the CDR3: TGTGCCAGCAGAGACACTTTGCTTAATGAGCAGTTCTTC.

This clone was seen a single time. The chain uses TRBV7-2 and TRBJ2-7, with 10 bases aligning to TRBD2. The J segment lost 3 bases and the V segment lost 3 bases, leaving 2 bases of the junction unmatched. The CDR3 has 14 amino acids. The germline gives CDR1 SGHTA, CDR2 FQGNSA. The DNA of the CDR3 is TGTGCCAGCAGCTTTTCTAGCGGGGGCTACGAGCAGTACTTC. It codes for CASSFSSGGYEQYF.

This chain uses TRBV27 with TRBJ1-2, with TRBD1 identical over 8 bases. V was clipped by 6 bases and J by 8 bases; unmatched bases: 11. The CDR3 covers 14 residues. Germline CDR1 is MNHEY and CDR2 is SMNVEV (reference sequence). The CDR3: CASRSDRGLGGYTF. CDR3 bases: TGTGCCAGCAGGTCCGACAGGGGATTGGGAGGCTACACCTTC.

A single count supports this clone. The chain carries TRBV7-3 and TRBJ2-2, with TRBD2 matching 9 bases. CDR3 length: 18 amino acids. Germline CDR1 SGHTA, CDR2 FQGTGA. Trimming removed 0 bases from V and 4 bases from J; junction bases left unmatched: 9. The CDR3 spells CASSLTSGSTFGTGELFF. The DNA for the CDR3 is TGTGCCAGCAGCTTAACTAGCGGGAGTACGTTTGGCACCGGGGAGCTGTTTTTT.

V usage is TRBV6-1 and J usage is TRBJ2-1; D may be TRBD1 (5 bases). The CDR3 spans 17 residues. The germline V and J ends were trimmed by 0 bases and 1 base, with 13 bases remaining between them. Germline V gene data show CDR1 as MNHNS and CDR2 as SASEGT. CDR3 in amino acids: CASSEAKGKKSYNEQFF. Here the CDR3 DNA reads TGTGCCAGCAGTGAAGCGAAGGGGAAAAAATCCTACAATGAGCAGTTCTTC.

This clone came up a few times. The V gene is TRBV6-6, the J gene TRBJ1-6, with a tentative D call TRBD1 (5 bases). The CDR3 has 15 amino acids. CDR1 MNHNY and CDR2 SVGAGI come from the germline V gene (reference sequence). Trimming took off 0 bases at V and 7 bases at J, with 10 bases between the two ends. The CDR3 loop is CASSYSGGGNSPLHF. Here the CDR3 DNA reads TGTGCCAGCAGTTACTCCGGGGGGGGGAATTCACCCCTCCACTTT.

The rearrangement uses TRBV29-1 and TRBJ2-2; TRBD2 aligns across 8 bases. Germline CDR1 is SQVTM and CDR2 is ANQGSEA. After removal of 6 bases from V and 6 bases from J, the junction contained 6 bases not matched to a gene. The CDR3 runs to 13 residues. The CDR3 region is CSVTGRAAGELFF. The CDR3 region has the DNA TGCAGCGTCACCGGGAGGGCGGCCGGGGAGCTGTTTTTT.

The chain carries TRBV18 and TRBJ1-2, with 11 nucleotides matching TRBD1. J gave up 7 bases and V 3 bases, and 7 bases lay outside the gene matches. The germline CDR1 and CDR2 sequences are KGHSH and LQKENI. CDR3 size: 15 residues. This chain's CDR3 is CASSPGQGDLGGYTF. DNA of the CDR3: TGTGCCAGCTCACCGGGACAGGGGGACCTGGGTGGCTACACCTTC. The full variable domain, its missing parts supplied by reference TRBV18 and TRBJ1-2, is NAGVMQNPRHLVRRRGQEARLRCSPMKGHSHVYWYRQLPEEGLKFMVYLQKENIIDESGMPKERFSAEFPKEGPSILRIQQVVRGDSAAYFCASSPGQGDLGGYTFGSGTRLTVV.

The chain couples TRBV2 to TRBJ2-6, with D perhaps TRBD1 (6 bases). Trimming stripped 8 bases from V and 1 base from J, with 9 bases between. Looked up from germline, CDR1 is SNHLY and CDR2 is FYNNEI. The CDR3 runs 14 residues. CDR3 sequence: CASRTGSGANVLTF. The DNA of the CDR3 is TGTGCCAGCCGTACAGGGTCTGGGGCCAACGTCCTGACTTTC. The complete variable domain, with remaining parts taken from reference TRBV2 and TRBJ2-6, reads EPEVTQTPSHQVTQMGQEVILRCVPISNHLYFYWYRQILGQKVEFLVSFYNNEISEKSEIFDDQFSVERPDGSNFTLKIRSTKLEDSAMYFCASRTGSGANVLTFGAGSRLTVL.

This chain links TRBV5-4 with TRBJ1-1; D may be TRBD1 (6 bases). The ends were cut back, 4 bases at V and 2 bases at J, with 18 bases in the middle. CDR1 is SGHNT, CDR2 YYREEE, per germline (reference sequence). The CDR3 consists of 16 residues. The CDR3 region has the DNA TGTGCCAGCAGCCAGGACAGCCACCAGGTCAACACTGAAGCTTTCTTT. This translates into CASSQDSHQVNTEAFF.

V gene TRBV6-5 combines with J gene TRBJ2-5, with TRBD2 identical over 9 bases. The DNA end is a closer match to TRBJ2-7, so the J assignment may be wrong. Germline CDR1 and CDR2: MNHEY and SVGAGI. The CDR3 consists of 14 residues. This CDR3 is CASSLRGGLHEQYF. Written as DNA, the CDR3 is TGTGCCAGCAGCCTGCGGGGGGGCCTACACGAGCAGTACTTC.

V is TRBV2 and J is TRBJ2-2, with 9 bases fitting TRBD2. Per germline, CDR1 SNHLY and CDR2 FYNNEI. The CDR3 contains 18 residues. The junction had 14 bases not matched to a gene; V was cut back by 4 bases and J by 5 bases. The DNA of the CDR3 is TGTGCCAGCAGTGTGTCTCGCGGGAGGGCCGAGTATACCGGGGAGCTGTTTTTT. Amino acids: CASSVSRGRAEYTGELFF. Based on the CDR3 plus reference TRBV2 and TRBJ2-2, the full variable domain is EPEVTQTPSHQVTQMGQEVILRCVPISNHLYFYWYRQILGQKVEFLVSFYNNEISEKSEIFDDQFSVERPDGSNFTLKIRSTKLEDSAMYFCASSVSRGRAEYTGELFFGEGSRLTVL.

This chain joins TRBV19 and TRBJ1-5; D unclear. The CDR3 runs 14 residues. The germline CDR1 and CDR2 sequences are LNHDA and SQIVND (reference sequence). V gave up 5 bases and J gave up 2 bases, with 10 bases separating them. The CDR3 sequence is CASSGGWGNQPQHF. CDR3 sequence (DNA): TGTGCCAGTAGTGGAGGGTGGGGCAATCAGCCCCAGCATTTT. The variable domain in full, with the rest retrieved from reference TRBV19 and TRBJ1-5, is DGGITQSPKYLFRKEGQNVTLSCEQNLNHDAMYWYRQDPGQGLRLIYYSQIVNDFQKGDIAEGYSVSREKKESFPLTVTSAQKNPTAFYLCASSGGWGNQPQHFGDGTRLSIL.

The V call is TRBV18, the J call TRBJ1-2; D is ambiguous. The germline V gene encodes CDR1 KGHSH and CDR2 LQKENI. The CDR3 extends over 13 amino acids. V lost 5 bases and J 8 bases, leaving 15 bases between the germline ends. CDR3 nucleotides: TGTGCCAGCTCAACGGGAAGCCGCTACGGCTACACCTTC. Translated, it gives CASSTGSRYGYTF.

The chain uses TRBV18 and TRBJ2-2; weak D call: TRBD2 (5 bases). The CDR3 length is 16 residues. V lost 1 base, J lost 0 bases, and 9 bases lay in between. Per the germline V gene, CDR1 is KGHSH and CDR2 is LQKENI. The CDR3 sequence is CASSPLEGSNTGELFF. CDR3 nucleotide sequence: TGTGCCAGCTCACCACTCGAGGGTTCGAACACCGGGGAGCTGTTTTTT.

The chain joins TRBV29-1 to TRBJ2-3; TRBD1 agrees at 8 bases. Germline-derived CDR1 and CDR2 are SQVTM and ANQGSEA. J gave up 3 bases and V 4 bases, and 3 bases lay outside the gene matches. The CDR3 is 13 amino acids. The CDR3 sequence is CSVGTGQTDTQYF. For the CDR3, the DNA is TGCAGCGTTGGGACAGGGCAAACAGATACGCAGTATTTT.

The chain employs TRBV6-1 and TRBJ2-3, with TRBD1 matching 10 bases. V shed 2 bases, J shed 4 bases, and the junction held 6 bases outside the gene matches. The germline gives CDR1 MNHNS, CDR2 SASEGT. The CDR3 sequence is 16 residues long. The CDR3 loop is CASSELQDRGSDTQYF. In DNA, the CDR3 is TGTGCCAGCAGTGAACTTCAGGACAGGGGGTCAGATACGCAGTATTTT.

This clone came up once. The chain joins TRBV11-3 to TRBJ2-1, with a possible D match to TRBD2 (5 bases). Germline values: CDR1 SGHNT, CDR2 YENEEA. The germline V and J ends were trimmed by 1 base and 6 bases, with 13 bases remaining between them. This CDR3 comprises 15 residues. CDR3 sequence (DNA): TGTGCCAGCAGCTTAGGGTATGGGGAGTCCAATGAGCAGTTCTTC. This gives the protein CASSLGYGESNEQFF.